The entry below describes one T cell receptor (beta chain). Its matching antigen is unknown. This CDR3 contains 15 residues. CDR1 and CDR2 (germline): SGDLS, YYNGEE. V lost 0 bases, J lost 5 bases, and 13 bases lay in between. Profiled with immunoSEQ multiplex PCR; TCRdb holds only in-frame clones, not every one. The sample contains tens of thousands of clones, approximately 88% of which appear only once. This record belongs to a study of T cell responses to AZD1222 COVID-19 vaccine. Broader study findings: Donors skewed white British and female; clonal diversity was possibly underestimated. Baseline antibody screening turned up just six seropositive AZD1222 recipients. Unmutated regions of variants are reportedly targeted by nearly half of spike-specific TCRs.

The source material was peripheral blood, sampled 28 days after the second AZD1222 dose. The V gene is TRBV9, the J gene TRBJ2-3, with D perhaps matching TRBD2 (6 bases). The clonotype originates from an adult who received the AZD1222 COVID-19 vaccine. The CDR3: CASSVGGLTRDTQYF. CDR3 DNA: TGTGCCAGCAGCGTAGGGGGACTTACTCGAGATACGCAGTATTTT.